This T cell receptor beta chain originates from a study of T cells in women clearing cervical HPV infection. Overall study context: Blood came at first lesion visit for cases, post-clearance for controls.

Concerning this clone itself: Its antigen is still unknown. The observed sequence ends 3 residues before the CDR3 terminus, with the missing tail filled in from the germline J gene.

CDR1 and CDR2 from the germline V gene are SGHTA and FQGNSA. The V and J ends lost 2 bases and 8 bases, in that order; junction bases with no gene match: 4. The CDR3 has 15 residues. Measured with immunoSEQ multiplex PCR; TCRdb has only the in-frame clones, and not every one. With 25,000 to 35,000 clones in the sample, the ten largest clones hold 18%. Findings and caveats of the study: Controls had more TRBV6-7 (approximately 0.15%) than cases (roughly 0.11%).

The genes are TRBV7-2 and TRBJ1-6; 9 bases match TRBD1. The sequence came from a woman between 18 and 70 years old with a cervical HPV16 infection that either progressed to CIN3+ or cleared (not recorded which). Sequencing was performed on blood buffy coat. Partial CDR3 DNA: TGTGCCAGCAGCTTACTTGGGACAGGGTATTCACCC. It codes for CASSLLGTGYSP. The CDR3 as a whole reads CASSLLGTGYSPLHF.